Following are 11 T cell receptor beta chains from one sample sequenced in a study of blood T cell repertoires in COVID-19. Sequencing was performed with immunoSEQ multiplex PCR; in TCRdb, only in-frame clones are kept and a portion is missing. Here the sample spans a few hundred thousand clones, roughly 90% being singletons. Sequencing was done on a sample of PBMCs or T cells enriched from blood (not recorded which). The source of these receptors is a woman younger than 45 who had been exposed to COVID-19.

The table lists this clone with a few counts. V is TRBV10-3 and J is TRBJ1-2, with 7 positions matching TRBD1. This CDR3 has 15 amino acids. V was pared by 10 bases and J by 3 bases, with 14 bases of the junction left unmatched. Per the germline V gene, CDR1 is ENHRY and CDR2 is SYGVKD. CDR3 loop: CATQGETGDDYGYTF. CDR3 DNA sequence: TGTGCCACCCAGGGCGAAACAGGGGATGACTATGGCTACACCTTC.

The chain joins TRBV19 to TRBJ1-6; 9 bases align to TRBD1. The CDR3 consists of 15 residues. With V trimmed by 2 bases and J by 7 bases, 3 bases remained unmatched. Germline CDR1 reads LNHDA; CDR2 reads SQIVND (reference sequence). The DNA for the CDR3 is TGTGCCAGTAGTATAAGGACAGGGGAAAATTCACCCCTCCACTTT. Residues: CASSIRTGENSPLHF. The complete variable domain, with remaining parts taken from reference TRBV19 and TRBJ1-6, reads DGGITQSPKYLFRKEGQNVTLSCEQNLNHDAMYWYRQDPGQGLRLIYYSQIVNDFQKGDIAEGYSVSREKKESFPLTVTSAQKNPTAFYLCASSIRTGENSPLHFGNGTRLTVT.

This chain connects TRBV28 to TRBJ1-1; TRBD1 might be the D (5 bases). V gave up 8 bases and J gave up 3 bases, with 13 bases separating them. The germline CDR1 and CDR2 sequences are MDHEN and SYDVKM. This CDR3 comprises 13 residues. CDR3 residues: CASCLEGHTEAFF. CDR3 sequence (DNA): TGTGCCAGCTGCTTGGAGGGGCACACTGAAGCTTTCTTT. The full variable domain, with the rest looked up from reference TRBV28 and TRBJ1-1, is DVKVTQSSRYLVKRTGEKVFLECVQDMDHENMFWYRQDPGLGLRLIYFSYDVKMKEKGDIPEGYSVSREKKERFSLILESASTNQTSMYLCASCLEGHTEAFFGQGTRLTVV.

The J gene is TRBJ2-4, the V gene TRBV21-1; the DNA was not used to check the table's D call, TRBD1. TRBV21-1 is reported as a pseudogene. The CDR3 contains 17 residues. CDR3 loop: CAPDRAQTLQAKNIQYF. In DNA, the CDR3 is TGTGCGCCCGACAGGGCGCAAACTCTCCAAGCCAAAAACATTCAGTACTTC.

This rearrangement joins TRBV2 to TRBJ1-1, with D unresolved. Germline CDR1 and CDR2: SNHLY and FYNNEI. V was shortened by 8 bases and J by 6 bases, with 16 bases between the two germline ends. The CDR3 is 13 amino acids. The CDR3 loop reads CASVAIEGSEAFF. CDR3 DNA sequence: TGTGCCAGCGTTGCTATTGAGGGCTCTGAAGCTTTCTTT.

The rearrangement joins TRBV3-1 (or the pseudogene TRBV3-2) to TRBJ2-7; D perhaps matches TRBD2 (7 bases). Germline CDR1 is LGHDT and CDR2 is YNNKEL (reference sequence). The CDR3 contains 15 residues. V was trimmed by 3 bases and J by 3 bases, leaving 15 bases between them. The CDR3 loop reads CASSHVRGAIYEQYF. The CDR3, as DNA: TGTGCCAGCAGCCATGTACGGGGGGCTATCTACGAGCAGTACTTC.

The chain recombines TRBV6-1 with TRBJ1-1; no definite D call. The CDR3 covers 16 residues. With 4 bases removed from V and 0 bases from J, the gap between germline ends came to 15 bases. Per the germline V gene, CDR1 is MNHNS and CDR2 is SASEGT. CDR3 in amino acids: CASSGDERHMNTEAFF. The CDR3 nucleotides are TGTGCCAGCAGTGGCGACGAGCGGCACATGAACACTGAAGCTTTCTTT.

CDR3 DNA sequence: TGTGCCAGCAGCGTGAGGGAACGAGGTGGCTACACCTTC. Protein product: CASSVRERGGYTF. The chain recombines TRBV9 with TRBJ1-2; no clear D gene. V dropped 2 bases and J dropped 7 bases, with 12 bases sitting between them. Germline V gives CDR1 SGDLS, CDR2 YYNGEE. The CDR3 has 13 residues. Supplemented by reference TRBV9 and TRBJ1-2, the full variable domain reads DSGVTQTPKHLITATGQRVTLRCSPRSGDLSVYWYQQSLDQGLQFLIQYYNGEERAKGNILERFSAQQFPDLHSELNLSSLELGDSALYFCASSVRERGGYTFGSGTRLTVV.

The V call is TRBV5-6, the J call TRBJ1-1; TRBD1 matches at 12 bases. The J segment lost 3 bases and the V segment lost 3 bases, leaving 3 bases of the junction unmatched. This CDR3 is built from 15 residues. Germline loops: CDR1 SGHDT, CDR2 YYEEEE. As DNA, the CDR3 is TGTGCCAGCAGCTCGGGACAGGGGGCCCACACTGAAGCTTTCTTT. Its translation is CASSSGQGAHTEAFF.

The chain links TRBV5-8 to TRBJ1-2, with 8 bases lining up with TRBD1. CDR3 size: 15 residues. Germline lookup yields CDR1 SGHTS and CDR2 YDEGEE. J was trimmed by 7 bases and V by 1 base; bases with no gene match: 9. As DNA, the CDR3 is TGTGCCAGCAGCTTGCCCGGACAGGGTAATGGTGGCTACACCTTC. Protein sequence: CASSLPGQGNGGYTF.

The V and J genes are TRBV19 and TRBJ2-1, with unresolved D. Germline CDR1 reads LNHDA; CDR2 reads SQIVND (reference sequence). V was pared by 10 bases and J by 0 bases, with 19 bases between. This CDR3 region has 16 residues. In DNA form, the CDR3 reads TGTGCCACTCGCCATCGGGTGCCGAGCTCCTACAATGAGCAGTTCTTC. Protein sequence: CATRHRVPSSYNEQFF.